The entry below gives a single TCR beta chain sequence along with its context. This CDR3 has 15 amino acids. The germline V gene encodes CDR1 SGHNT and CDR2 YYREEE (reference sequence). The V segment lost 2 bases and the J segment 8 bases; nucleotides outside the gene matches: 8. The data were produced by immunoSEQ multiplex PCR, yet TCRdb's version contains in-frame clones alone and is incomplete. In the table there are around 1.6 million clones, roughly 98% of which are singletons. The sample belongs to a study of shared clonotypes between healthy human individuals. The specimen sequenced was naive CD4+ T cells sorted from blood. Indicated subset: CD45RA+ positively selected. The source of this sequence is a man younger than 45 in good health. V gene TRBV5-4 combines with J gene TRBJ2-1; TRBD2 matches 9 bases. The CDR3 loop reads CASSFGREGRDEQFF. The CDR3 region has the DNA TGTGCCAGCAGCTTCGGGCGGGAGGGCAGGGATGAGCAGTTCTTC.